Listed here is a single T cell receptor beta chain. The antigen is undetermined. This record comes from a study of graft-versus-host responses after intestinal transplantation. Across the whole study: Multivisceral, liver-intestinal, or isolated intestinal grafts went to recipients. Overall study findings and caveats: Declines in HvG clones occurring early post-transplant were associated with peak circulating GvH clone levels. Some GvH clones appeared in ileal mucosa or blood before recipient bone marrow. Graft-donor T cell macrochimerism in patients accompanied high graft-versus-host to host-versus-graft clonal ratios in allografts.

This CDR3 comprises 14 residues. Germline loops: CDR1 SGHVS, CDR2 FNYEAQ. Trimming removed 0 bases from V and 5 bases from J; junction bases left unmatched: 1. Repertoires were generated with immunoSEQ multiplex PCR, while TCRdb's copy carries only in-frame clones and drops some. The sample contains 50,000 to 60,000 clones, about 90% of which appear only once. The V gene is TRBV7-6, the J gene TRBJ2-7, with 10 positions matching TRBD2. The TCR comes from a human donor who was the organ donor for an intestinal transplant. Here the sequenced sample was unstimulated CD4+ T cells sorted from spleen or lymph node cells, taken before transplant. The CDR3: CASSLALAGDEQYF. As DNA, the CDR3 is TGTGCCAGCAGCTTAGCCCTAGCGGGAGACGAGCAGTACTTC.